This T cell receptor (beta chain) was sequenced for a study of control samples from healthy donors and cancer patients. The V and J ends lost 0 bases and 1 base, in that order; junction bases with no gene match: 4. The CDR3 has 16 amino acids. Looked up from germline, CDR1 is SGHAT and CDR2 is FQNNGV. Sequencing was performed with immunoSEQ multiplex PCR; in TCRdb, only in-frame clones are kept and a portion is missing. The sample records about 79,000 clones, 80% to 95% being singletons. Sequenced input: PBMCs. The chain carries TRBV11-2 and TRBJ2-7, with 9 bases that match TRBD2. The TCR sequence derives from a woman aged 35 to 49 with lung cancer. The CDR3 DNA sequence: TGTGCCAGCAGCTTAGATTCTAGCGGGGCTTCCTACGAGCAGTACTTC. Protein product: CASSLDSSGASYEQYF.